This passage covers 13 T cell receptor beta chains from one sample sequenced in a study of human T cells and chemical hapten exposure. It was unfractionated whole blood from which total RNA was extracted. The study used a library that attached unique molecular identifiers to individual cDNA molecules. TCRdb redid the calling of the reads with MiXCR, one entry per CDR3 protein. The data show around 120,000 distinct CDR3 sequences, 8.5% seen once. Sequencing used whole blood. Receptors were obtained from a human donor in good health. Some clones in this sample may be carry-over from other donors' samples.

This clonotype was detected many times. Here the CDR3 reads CASSPITGQGGDGYTF. The CDR3, as DNA: TGTGCCAGCAGCCCCATAACGGGACAGGGAGGAGATGGCTACACCTTC. The rearrangement joins TRBV6-5 to TRBJ1-2; 9 bases are shared with TRBD1. Germline CDR1 and CDR2: MNHEY and SVGAGI. Trimming at V came to 6 bases and at J to 6 bases, leaving 14 bases not matched to a gene. This CDR3 comprises 16 residues.

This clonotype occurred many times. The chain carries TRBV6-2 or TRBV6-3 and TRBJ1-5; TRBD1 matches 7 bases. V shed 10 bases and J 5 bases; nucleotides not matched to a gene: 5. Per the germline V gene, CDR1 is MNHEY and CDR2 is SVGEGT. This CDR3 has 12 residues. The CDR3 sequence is CAIRDRDQPQHF. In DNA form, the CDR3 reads TGTGCCATCCGGGACAGAGATCAGCCCCAGCATTTT.

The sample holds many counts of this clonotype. The CDR3 reads CASSLQAGRGETQYF. For the CDR3, the DNA is TGTGCCAGCAGCCTCCAAGCGGGAAGGGGAGAGACCCAGTACTTC. The gene calls are TRBV7-2 and TRBJ2-5, with TRBD2 matching over 7 bases. The CDR3 extends over 15 amino acids. V lost 5 bases to trimming and J lost 4 bases; unmatched junction nucleotides: 10. Germline V gene lookup returns CDR1 SGHTA and CDR2 FQGNSA.

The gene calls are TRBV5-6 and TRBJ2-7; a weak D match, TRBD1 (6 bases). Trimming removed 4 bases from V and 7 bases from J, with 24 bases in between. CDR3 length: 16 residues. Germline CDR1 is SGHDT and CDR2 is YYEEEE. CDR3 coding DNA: TGTGCCAGCAGCCCGGAGCAGGGGTCATACACTACGGAGCAGTACTTC. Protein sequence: CASSPEQGSYTTEQYF.

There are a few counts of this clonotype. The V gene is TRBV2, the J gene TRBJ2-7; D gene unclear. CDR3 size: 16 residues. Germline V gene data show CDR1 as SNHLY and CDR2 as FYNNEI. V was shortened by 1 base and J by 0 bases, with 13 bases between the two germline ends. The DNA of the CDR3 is TGTGCCAGCAGTGAAGTTGGCGACCTTCTCTCCTACGAGCAGTACTTC. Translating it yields CASSEVGDLLSYEQYF. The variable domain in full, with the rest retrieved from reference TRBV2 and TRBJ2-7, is EPEVTQTPSHQVTQMGQEVILRCVPISNHLYFYWYRQILGQKVEFLVSFYNNEISEKSEIFDDQFSVERPDGSNFTLKIRSTKLEDSAMYFCASSEVGDLLSYEQYFGPGTRLTVT.

The CDR3 here is CASSLAGSPSYEQYF. CDR3 DNA: TGTGCCAGCAGTTTGGCCGGGTCTCCCTCCTACGAGCAGTACTTC. The rearrangement uses TRBV6-1 and TRBJ2-7; D gene uncertain. The CDR3 is 15 amino acids. Germline CDR1 and CDR2: MNHNS and SASEGT. The V end lost 5 bases, the J end lost 0 bases, and 14 bases lay between the germline ends.

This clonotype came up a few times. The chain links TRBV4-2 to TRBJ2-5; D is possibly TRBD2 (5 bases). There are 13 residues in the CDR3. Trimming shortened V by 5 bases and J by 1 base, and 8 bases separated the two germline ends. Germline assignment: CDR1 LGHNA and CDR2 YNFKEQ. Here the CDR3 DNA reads TGTGCCAGCAGCGTGCGGGTCCAAGAGACCCAGTACTTC. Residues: CASSVRVQETQYF.

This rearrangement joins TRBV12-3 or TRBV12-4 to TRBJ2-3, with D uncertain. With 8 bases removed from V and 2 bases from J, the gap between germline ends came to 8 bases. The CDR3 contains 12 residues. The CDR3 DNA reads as TGTGCCAGCGCCGCTTTCACAGATACGCAGTATTTT. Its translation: CASAAFTDTQYF.

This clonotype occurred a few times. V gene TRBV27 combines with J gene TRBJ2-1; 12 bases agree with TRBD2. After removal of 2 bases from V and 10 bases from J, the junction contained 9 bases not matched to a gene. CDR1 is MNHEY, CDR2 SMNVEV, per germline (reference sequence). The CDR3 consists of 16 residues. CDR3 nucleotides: TGTGCCAGCAGTTTAGGGCTAGCGGGAGGGCCGGGGGAGCAGTTCTTC. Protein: CASSLGLAGGPGEQFF.

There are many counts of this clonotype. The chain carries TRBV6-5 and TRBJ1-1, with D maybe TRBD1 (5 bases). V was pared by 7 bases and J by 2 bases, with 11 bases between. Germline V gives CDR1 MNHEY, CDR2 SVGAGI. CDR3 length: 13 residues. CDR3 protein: CASTPGGNTEAFF. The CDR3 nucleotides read TGTGCCAGCACCCCCGGGGGTAACACTGAAGCTTTCTTT.

CDR3: CASSPGQGSDTGELFF. CDR3 sequence (DNA): TGTGCCAGCAGCCCCGGCCAGGGTTCGGACACCGGGGAGCTGTTTTTT. This chain joins TRBV14 and TRBJ2-2; tentative D call: TRBD1 (5 bases). Between the trimmed V and J ends, which lost 4 bases and 3 bases, there was a span of 15 bases. The CDR3 totals 16 residues. From germline, CDR1 is SGHDN and CDR2 FVKESK.

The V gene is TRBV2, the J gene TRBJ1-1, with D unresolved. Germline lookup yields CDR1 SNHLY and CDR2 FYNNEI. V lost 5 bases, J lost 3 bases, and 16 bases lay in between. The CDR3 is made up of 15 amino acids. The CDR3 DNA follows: TGTGCCAGCAGTCAAGACCCTTTCTCGCACACTGAAGCTTTCTTT. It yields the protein CASSQDPFSHTEAFF.

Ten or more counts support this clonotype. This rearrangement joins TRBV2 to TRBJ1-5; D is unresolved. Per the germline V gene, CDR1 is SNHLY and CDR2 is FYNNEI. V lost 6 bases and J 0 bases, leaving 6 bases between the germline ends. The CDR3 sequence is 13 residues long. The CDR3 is CASRVDSNQPQHF. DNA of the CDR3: TGTGCCAGCAGGGTTGATAGCAATCAGCCCCAGCATTTT.